This is a list of T cell receptor beta chains from one sample in a study of spatial heterogeneity in lung cancer. TCRdb itself ran the 5' RACE reads through MiXCR, one entry per CDR3 protein. The sample lists some 2,200 distinct CDR3 sequences; about 15% were seen once. The sequences come from lung tumor tissue, collected at surgery. The receptors stem from a male donor with early-stage non-small cell lung cancer. Each CDR3 is given without its conserved first and last residue. Size is stated for part of the rows, as once, few or many counts, or as a class when the clone is expanded.

length: 11
V: TRBV5-6
size: medium-sized
CDR3: ASSRDTYYEQY

length: 11
V: TRBV27
size: many
CDR3: ASSLSGAYEQY

length: 13
V: TRBV6-6
size: NA
CDR3: ASSWNAPNTGELF

length: 13
V: TRBV15
size: medium-sized
CDR3: ATMDSRIFTGELF

length: 13
V: TRBV7-9
size: many
CDR3: ASSLGESSNEKLF

length: 15
V: TRBV7-9
size: medium-sized
CDR3: ASSPWGLGEANEKLF

length: 11
V: TRBV29-1
size: large
CDR3: SVAGLAGVEQY

length: 15
V: TRBV7-9
size: hyperexpanded
CDR3: ASSSQGLAGGLYEQY

length: 13
V: TRBV12-3/TRBV12-4
size: medium-sized
CDR3: ASFSRDSNTGELF

length: 13
V: TRBV12-3/TRBV12-4
size: few
CDR3: ASSFWTLNTGELF